The rows below give T cell receptor beta chains drawn from one sample of a study of PD-L1 blockade in urothelial cancer. Only in-frame clones appear in the TCRdb table, and some are missing; sequencing was by immunoSEQ multiplex PCR. Found here are tens of thousands of clones, around 84% of them singletons; the top ten hold roughly 8.3%. Sequenced material: PBMCs, taken around atezolizumab (anti-PD-L1) treatment. These receptors were taken from a woman in her 70s with urothelial cancer. The CDR3 runs from the conserved cysteine through the conserved F or W. The D gene is left open where the match is weak. Where a row states a size, it is once, few, many or the class of an expanded clone; other rows omit it.

>TRBV19|NA|TRBJ2-4|NA
CATGDYIQYF
TGTGCTACAGGGGACTACATTCAGTACTTC
>TRBV2|NA|TRBJ2-1|NA
CASSEFGGSSYNEQFF
TGTGCCAGCAGTGAATTCGGGGGTAGCTCCTACAATGAGCAGTTCTTC
>TRBV15|NA|TRBJ1-1|NA
CATGPGLRVTEAFF
TGTGCCACCGGCCCAGGGCTACGAGTCACTGAAGCTTTCTTT
>TRBV11-1|many|TRBJ2-1|NA
CASSSYREGEQFF
TGTGCCAGCAGCTCCTACAGGGAGGGTGAGCAGTTCTTC
>TRBV19|once|TRBJ2-2|NA
CASSPNRATGELFF
TGTGCCAGTAGCCCGAACAGGGCCACCGGGGAGCTGTTTTTT
>TRBV28|NA|TRBJ2-7|NA
CATQRGGGPYEQYF
TGTGCCACGCAACGAGGAGGGGGCCCCTACGAGCAGTACTTC
>TRBV2|few|TRBJ2-5|NA
CASKGVTATRETQYF
TGTGCCAGCAAGGGGGTAACGGCGACGCGGGAGACCCAGTACTTC
>TRBV11-2|NA|TRBJ2-7|TRBD1
CASSLGRGLREQYF
TGTGCCAGCAGCTTAGGCAGGGGGCTCCGCGAGCAGTACTTC
>TRBV4-2|NA|TRBJ2-7|TRBD2
CASSLLSGGVTYEQYF
TGTGCCAGCAGCCTTCTAAGCGGGGGGGTAACCTACGAGCAGTACTTC
>TRBV28|few|TRBJ1-1|NA
CASSSYRNTEAFF
TGTGCCAGCAGTTCCTACAGGAACACTGAAGCTTTCTTT
>TRBV7-8|NA|TRBJ2-1|NA
CASSLGGPSYNEQFF
TGTGCCAGCAGCTTAGGGGGGCCATCCTACAATGAGCAGTTCTTC
>TRBV27|NA|TRBJ2-7|NA
CASSLFGGYEQYF
TGTGCCAGCAGTTTATTCGGTGGCTACGAGCAGTACTTC
>TRBV7-3|NA|TRBJ2-2|TRBD1
CASSLSLTGGTGELFF
TGTGCCAGCAGCCTATCTCTCACAGGGGGCACCGGGGAGCTGTTTTTT
>TRBV5-1|NA|TRBJ2-3|TRBD2
CASSSGLAGGTDTQYF
TGCGCCAGCAGCTCCGGACTAGCGGGGGGGACAGATACGCAGTATTTT
>TRBV19|NA|TRBJ2-7|TRBD2
CASSFELAGDVEQYF
TGTGCCAGTAGTTTCGAACTAGCGGGAGATGTCGAGCAGTACTTC
>TRBV9|NA|TRBJ2-5|NA
CASSRTIAETQYF
TGTGCCAGCAGCCGGACTATCGCAGAGACCCAGTACTTC
>TRBV7-8|NA|TRBJ2-1|NA
CASSLEHQISDEQFF
TGTGCCAGCAGCTTAGAGCACCAGATAAGCGATGAGCAGTTCTTC
>TRBV9|NA|TRBJ2-3|TRBD2
CASSVRLAHLGSDTQYF
TGTGCCAGCAGCGTTAGACTAGCCCATCTCGGGTCAGATACGCAGTATTTT
>TRBV7-2|NA|TRBJ1-2|NA
CASSLGKRGGYTF
TGTGCCAGCAGCTTAGGAAAGCGGGGGGGCTACACCTTC
>TRBV19|NA|TRBJ1-5|TRBD1
CASSIQGWVYSNQPQHF
TGTGCCAGTAGCATACAGGGGTGGGTGTATAGCAATCAGCCCCAGCATTTT
>TRBV7-8|NA|TRBJ2-7|TRBD1
CASSPGQATYEQYF
TGTGCCAGCAGCCCGGGACAGGCGACCTACGAGCAGTACTTC
>TRBV13|NA|TRBJ2-3|TRBD2
CASSLGGVAGGPSDTQYF
TGTGCCAGCAGCTTAGGCGGGGTAGCGGGGGGGCCATCAGATACGCAGTATTTT
>TRBV4-2|few|TRBJ1-6|TRBD1
CASSQTGVGYNSPLHF
TGTGCCAGCAGCCAGACAGGGGTCGGGTATAATTCACCCCTCCACTTT
>TRBV7-9|NA|TRBJ2-4|NA
CASSFSRDSTRDIQYF
TGTGCCAGCAGCTTTTCCCGGGACTCAACGAGGGACATTCAGTACTTC
>TRBV27|NA|TRBJ1-2|TRBD1
CASSLDRGLNYGYTF
TGTGCCAGCAGTTTAGACAGGGGTCTTAACTATGGCTACACCTTC
>TRBV27|few|TRBJ1-6|TRBD1
CASSPGQGAGSPLHF
TGTGCCAGCAGTCCCGGACAGGGGGCGGGATCACCCCTCCACTTT
>TRBV6-6|NA|TRBJ1-6|NA
CASIGYGNSPLHF
TGTGCCAGCATTGGTTACGGGAATTCACCCCTCCACTTT
>TRBV28|NA|TRBJ2-3|TRBD2
CASSSLAGSRDTQYF
TGTGCCAGCAGTTCCTTAGCGGGTTCGAGGGATACGCAGTATTTT
>TRBV7-2|NA|TRBJ1-1|TRBD1
CASSRQSGTANTEAFF
TGTGCCAGCAGCCGACAATCCGGGACAGCCAACACTGAAGCTTTCTTT
>TRBV2|NA|TRBJ1-4|NA
CASRTRTVNEKLFF
TGTGCCAGCAGGACCAGGACAGTTAATGAAAAACTGTTTTTT
>TRBV28|NA|TRBJ2-5|NA
CASRSRVQETQYF
TGTGCCAGCAGGTCGAGGGTCCAAGAGACCCAGTACTTC
>TRBV28|NA|TRBJ1-2|TRBD1
CASTLQGAGNGYTF
TGTGCCAGCACGCTACAGGGGGCTGGTAATGGCTACACCTTC
>TRBV9|NA|TRBJ2-7|TRBD2
CASSVAWTSDEQYF
TGTGCCAGCAGCGTAGCCTGGACTAGCGACGAGCAGTACTTC
>TRBV19|NA|TRBJ1-5|NA
CASSGINQPQHF
TGTGCCAGCTCCGGGATCAATCAGCCCCAGCATTTT
>TRBV5-1|NA|TRBJ2-1|TRBD1
CASSLFPRDRGRNEQFF
TGCGCCAGCAGCTTGTTCCCCCGGGACAGGGGGCGGAATGAGCAGTTCTTC
>TRBV2|NA|TRBJ1-2|NA
CASSGLGTSYGYTF
TGTGCCAGCAGTGGGTTAGGGACATCCTATGGCTACACCTTC
>TRBV19|NA|TRBJ1-6|NA
CASTRGTDSPLHF
TGTGCCAGTACCCGGGGAACGGATTCACCCCTCCACTTT
>TRBV30|once|TRBJ2-7|NA
CAWSVGVPPYEQYF
TGTGCCTGGAGTGTAGGGGTCCCCCCCTACGAGCAGTACTTC
>TRBV19|NA|TRBJ2-1|NA
CASRQGISSYNEQFF
TGTGCCAGTAGACAGGGCATAAGCTCCTACAATGAGCAGTTCTTC
>TRBV2|NA|TRBJ2-1|TRBD2
CAVLAGNNEQFF
TGTGCTGTATTAGCGGGAAACAATGAGCAGTTCTTC
>TRBV19|NA|TRBJ2-1|NA
CASSIVSSPWDEQFF
TGTGCCAGTAGTATAGTTAGCTCCCCTTGGGATGAGCAGTTCTTC
>TRBV28|NA|TRBJ1-2|NA
CASSLPRGRGYGYTF
TGTGCCAGCAGTTTGCCCCGAGGTCGGGGTTATGGCTACACCTTC
>TRBV28|once|TRBJ2-5|NA
CASNMYQETQYF
TGTGCCAGTAACATGTACCAAGAGACCCAGTACTTC
>TRBV30|once|TRBJ1-1|TRBD1
CACSGGWTEAFF
TGTGCCTGCTCAGGGGGCTGGACTGAAGCTTTCTTT
>TRBV5-8|NA|TRBJ1-1|TRBD1
CASSTGTGGDTEAFF
TGTGCCAGCAGCACTGGGACAGGAGGTGACACTGAAGCTTTCTTT
>TRBV5-1|NA|TRBJ1-2|TRBD1
CASSLVVRSGGDGYTF
TGCGCCAGCAGCTTGGTAGTCCGTTCAGGGGGAGATGGCTACACCTTC
>TRBV6-1|few|TRBJ1-1|NA
CASSELGPGGFF
TGTGCCAGCAGTGAATTGGGGCCCGGGGGTTTCTTT